The 30 T cell receptor beta chains below were found in one sample sequenced in a study of cytomegalovirus exposure and HLA in healthy donors. Some clones are missing from TCRdb's copy, which holds only in-frame ones; the method was immunoSEQ multiplex PCR. Of around 140,000 clones listed, less than 95% are singletons. The sample consisted of PBMCs. The receptor set was obtained from a man between 18 and 29 years old in good health and CMV-seropositive.

This chain links TRBV5-1 with TRBJ2-5, with D tentatively TRBD1 (6 bases). Trimming pared 6 bases from V and 4 bases from J, leaving 19 bases between. CDR1 is SGHRS, CDR2 YFSETQ, per germline. This CDR3 contains 15 residues. The CDR3 sequence: CASILIGTPGETQYF. CDR3 in DNA: TGCGCCAGCATCCTCATCGGGACACCGGGAGAGACCCAGTACTTC.

The rearrangement uses TRBV27 and TRBJ2-1; 9 bases map to TRBD1. The CDR3 runs 16 residues. V was pared by 3 bases and J by 2 bases, with 5 bases of the junction left unmatched. CDR1 and CDR2 from the germline V gene are MNHEY and SMNVEV (reference sequence). CDR3 DNA: TGTGCCAGCAGTTTGGGACAGGGCGAGACCTACAATGAGCAGTTCTTC. Encoded protein: CASSLGQGETYNEQFF.

This rearrangement joins TRBV28 to TRBJ2-7; D is perhaps TRBD2 (5 bases). V shed 6 bases and J shed 5 bases, with 11 bases lying between them. The CDR3 has 12 residues. The germline gives CDR1 MDHEN, CDR2 SYDVKM. The CDR3 sequence: CASSSLRDEQYF. The CDR3 DNA sequence: TGTGCCAGCAGCTCCCTGAGGGACGAGCAGTACTTC. Combining the CDR3 with reference TRBV28 and TRBJ2-7 gives the whole variable domain DVKVTQSSRYLVKRTGEKVFLECVQDMDHENMFWYRQDPGLGLRLIYFSYDVKMKEKGDIPEGYSVSREKKERFSLILESASTNQTSMYLCASSSLRDEQYFGPGTRLTVT.

A single count supports this clone. CDR3 nucleotide sequence: TGTGCCACTTTAGGACACCCTTTAGAGTTGAACACTGAAGCTTTCTTT. Amino acids: CATLGHPLELNTEAFF. The chain couples TRBV10-3 to TRBJ1-1; D possibly corresponds to TRBD1 (5 bases). CDR3 size: 16 residues. Trimming cost V 10 bases and J 0 bases, with 21 bases left between them. Germline V gene sequence: CDR1 ENHRY, CDR2 SYGVKD.

This chain connects TRBV13 to TRBJ2-5; D is undetermined. CDR1 PRHDT and CDR2 FYEKMQ come from the germline V gene (reference sequence). The CDR3 is made up of 11 amino acids. With 5 bases removed from V and 5 bases from J, the gap between germline ends came to 6 bases. The CDR3 nucleotides are TGTGCCAGCAGCCAACGGGAGACCCAGTACTTC. It is translated as CASSQRETQYF.

CDR3 bases: TGTGCCAGCTCACCGACTAGCTGGGGAGACGAGCAGTACTTC. This gives the protein CASSPTSWGDEQYF. This chain connects TRBV18 to TRBJ2-7; 7 bases are a match to TRBD2. The trim removed 3 bases at V and 5 bases at J, leaving 7 bases unmatched. The germline V gene encodes CDR1 KGHSH and CDR2 LQKENI. The CDR3 covers 14 residues.

The gene calls are TRBV5-4 and TRBJ1-5, with D possibly TRBD1 on 6 matching bases. Trimming pared 4 bases from V and 7 bases from J, leaving 12 bases between. The V gene's germline CDR1 is SGHNT and CDR2 YYREEE (reference sequence). The CDR3 loop spans 13 amino acids. The CDR3: CASSRGGGQPQHF. CDR3 DNA: TGTGCCAGCAGCCGTGGGGGCGGGCAGCCCCAGCATTTT.

The chain uses TRBV5-5 and TRBJ2-3; 8 nucleotides agree with TRBD1. The length of the CDR3 is 16 residues. The ends lost 3 bases at V and 6 bases at J; junction bases unmatched: 12. Germline V gene lookup returns CDR1 SGHKS and CDR2 YYEKEE (reference sequence). This chain's CDR3 is CASSYQSGGADDTQYF. The CDR3 DNA sequence: TGTGCCAGCAGCTACCAGTCAGGGGGCGCAGATGATACGCAGTATTTT.

The chain couples TRBV18 to TRBJ1-5; no clear D. CDR1 KGHSH and CDR2 LQKENI come from the germline V gene. V gave up 6 bases and J gave up 2 bases, with 14 bases separating them. CDR3 size: 15 residues. The CDR3 region has the DNA TGTGCCAGCTCGGAGGCCGCCTTGGGCAATCAGCCCCAGCATTTT. Translated, it gives CASSEAALGNQPQHF.

The chain employs TRBV27 and TRBJ1-1; no clear D gene. This CDR3 spans 15 amino acids. Germline V gene sequence: CDR1 MNHEY, CDR2 SMNVEV (reference sequence). V was trimmed by 4 bases and J by 1 base, leaving 13 bases between them. The CDR3 here is CASSSFRRENTEAFF. In DNA, the CDR3 is TGTGCCAGCAGTTCGTTCAGGCGAGAGAACACTGAAGCTTTCTTT.

This chain links TRBV4-1 with TRBJ2-1; 11 nucleotides match TRBD2. The CDR3 length is 19 residues. Trimming removed 5 bases from V and 2 bases from J; junction bases left unmatched: 14. Germline CDR1 reads MGHRA; CDR2 reads YSYEKL. CDR3 amino acids: CASSFRPRTSGRTYNEQFF. CDR3 in DNA: TGCGCCAGCAGCTTCCGACCCCGGACTAGCGGGCGAACCTACAATGAGCAGTTCTTC.

The chain uses TRBV5-6 and TRBJ2-3, with no clear D. Trimming removed 0 bases from V and 2 bases from J, with 13 bases in between. The CDR3 has 16 residues. Per the germline V gene, CDR1 is SGHDT and CDR2 is YYEEEE. The CDR3 here is CASSLEKGDLTDTQYF. In nucleotides, the CDR3 is TGTGCCAGCAGCTTGGAGAAAGGAGACCTCACAGATACGCAGTATTTT.

The V call is TRBV6-5, the J call TRBJ2-3; D is possibly TRBD2 (6 bases). The germline V gene has CDR1 MNHEY and CDR2 SVGAGI. This CDR3 is 13 amino acids long. Trimming cost V 2 bases and J 3 bases, with 6 bases left between them. This chain's CDR3 is CASSYAGTDTQYF. The CDR3 bases are TGTGCCAGCAGTTACGCGGGGACAGATACGCAGTATTTT.

The J gene is TRBJ2-5, the V gene TRBV19; D is ambiguous. V lost 3 bases to trimming and J lost 1 base, with 9 bases between them. The CDR3 consists of 14 residues. Germline loops: CDR1 LNHDA, CDR2 SQIVND (reference sequence). CDR3 DNA sequence: TGTGCCAGTAGTATCGGCGGCAGCCAAGAGACCCAGTACTTC. It is translated as CASSIGGSQETQYF.

This chain uses TRBV30 with TRBJ2-2; 9 bases align to TRBD2. Trimming cost V 2 bases and J 1 base; bases outside gene matches: 11. The CDR3 loop spans 18 amino acids. Germline V gene data show CDR1 as GTSNPN and CDR2 as SVGIG (reference sequence). CDR3 sequence (DNA): TGTGCCTGGAGTCTCGGGACTAGCAGCCGGAAGAACACCGGGGAGCTGTTTTTT. Its translation: CAWSLGTSSRKNTGELFF.

V gene TRBV7-2 combines with J gene TRBJ2-7; D uncertain. There are 11 residues in the CDR3. Germline V gene sequence: CDR1 SGHTA, CDR2 FQGNSA. Trimming cost V 1 base and J 6 bases, with 4 bases left between them. As DNA, the CDR3 is TGTGCCAGCAGCTTAGTCGGCGAGCAGTACTTC. Translating it yields CASSLVGEQYF.

The gene calls are TRBV7-9 and TRBJ2-7, with 7 bases fitting TRBD2. The CDR3 consists of 15 residues. V shed 2 bases and J 2 bases; nucleotides not matched to a gene: 6. Looked up from germline, CDR1 is SEHNR and CDR2 is FQNEAQ (reference sequence). CDR3 sequence reads: CASSLSTSYTYEQYF. CDR3 in DNA: TGTGCCAGCAGCTTATCGACTAGCTACACCTACGAGCAGTACTTC.

This chain links TRBV29-1 with TRBJ2-2; no clear D gene. Germline V lookup: CDR1 SQVTM, CDR2 ANQGSEA. The CDR3 runs to 15 residues. V lost 4 bases to trimming and J lost 7 bases, with 19 bases between them. The DNA of the CDR3 is TGCAGCGTTGCCCCGACTCCGGTTGTTGACGGGGAGCTGTTTTTT. Protein: CSVAPTPVVDGELFF.

V is TRBV28 and J is TRBJ1-1, with D maybe TRBD1 (6 bases). This CDR3 contains 19 residues. Germline assignment: CDR1 MDHEN and CDR2 SYDVKM. The V end was cut by 8 bases, the J end by 0 bases, with 28 bases between. As DNA, the CDR3 is TGTGCCAGCGCGCCCCTAAGTTCGAGGGACACCTACATGAACACTGAAGCTTTCTTT. Its protein is CASAPLSSRDTYMNTEAFF. Based on the CDR3 plus reference TRBV28 and TRBJ1-1, the full variable domain is DVKVTQSSRYLVKRTGEKVFLECVQDMDHENMFWYRQDPGLGLRLIYFSYDVKMKEKGDIPEGYSVSREKKERFSLILESASTNQTSMYLCASAPLSSRDTYMNTEAFFGQGTRLTVV.

The chain has TRBV5-6 and TRBJ2-1, with a possible D match to TRBD2 (5 bases). V was clipped by 5 bases and J by 0 bases, with 9 bases between them. The CDR3 covers 14 residues. Germline CDR1 reads SGHDT; CDR2 reads YYEEEE. The CDR3 DNA reads as TGTGCCAGCAGAGAGCGGAACTCCTACAATGAGCAGTTCTTC. As protein: CASRERNSYNEQFF.

About this clone: Other DNA sequences in the sample encode the same CDR3. The rearrangement joins TRBV5-4 to TRBJ2-3; the match to TRBD2 covers 16 bases. Per the germline V gene, CDR1 is SGHNT and CDR2 is YYREEE (reference sequence). This CDR3 has 18 amino acids. V gave up 3 bases and J gave up 1 base; unmatched junction bases: 5. This CDR3 is CASSSGTSGRGGTDTQYF. The CDR3 DNA reads as TGTGCCAGCAGCTCCGGGACTAGCGGGAGGGGAGGCACAGATACGCAGTATTTT.

The genes are TRBV6-6 and TRBJ2-6, with D possibly matching TRBD1 (6 bases). The CDR3 is 13 residues long. Germline CDR1 MNHNY, CDR2 SVGAGI (reference sequence). With 8 bases removed from V and 2 bases from J, the gap between germline ends came to 7 bases. CDR3 coding DNA: TGTGCCAGCCAGGGGACTGGGGCCAACGTCCTGACTTTC. This translates into CASQGTGANVLTF.

This chain connects TRBV7-8 to TRBJ2-7, with 10 bases aligning to TRBD1. V was pared by 1 base and J by 3 bases, with 3 bases of the junction left unmatched. There are 15 residues in the CDR3. Germline V CDR1 and CDR2: SGHVS, FQNEAQ. The CDR3 DNA reads as TGTGCCAGCAGCTTAGGACAGGGGGCCTTCTACGAGCAGTACTTC. This translates into CASSLGQGAFYEQYF.

The chain joins TRBV5-1 to TRBJ1-1, with D unclear. Germline CDR1 reads SGHRS; CDR2 reads YFSETQ. The CDR3 consists of 13 residues. V was trimmed by 4 bases and J by 10 bases, leaving 17 bases between them. The CDR3 protein is CASSPRVPGGAFF. CDR3 sequence (DNA): TGCGCCAGCAGCCCCCGGGTCCCTGGCGGAGCTTTCTTT. The variable domain in full, with the rest retrieved from reference TRBV5-1 and TRBJ1-1, is KAGVTQTPRYLIKTRGQQVTLSCSPISGHRSVSWYQQTPGQGLQFLFEYFSETQRNKGNFPGRFSGRQFSNSRSEMNVSTLELGDSALYLCASSPRVPGGAFFGQGTRLTVV.

The chain couples TRBV2 to TRBJ2-7; perhaps TRBD2 as D (5 bases). V lost 3 bases and J lost 8, with 14 bases in between. CDR3 length: 13 residues. Germline CDR1 is SNHLY and CDR2 is FYNNEI. The CDR3 DNA sequence: TGTGCCAGCAGTGACCGGCCACCCGGGAAGCAGTACTTC. It is translated as CASSDRPPGKQYF.

The chain employs TRBV11-2 and TRBJ2-3, with D possibly TRBD2 on 6 matching bases. V was pared by 3 bases and J by 2 bases, with 12 bases between. CDR3 length: 15 amino acids. Germline CDR1 SGHAT, CDR2 FQNNGV. The CDR3 region has the DNA TGTGCCAGCAGCTTCACGGGAGACCTCACAGATACGCAGTATTTT. Its translation: CASSFTGDLTDTQYF.

The rearrangement uses TRBV5-6 and TRBJ2-5; 14 bases align to TRBD2. Germline values: CDR1 SGHDT, CDR2 YYEEEE. The CDR3 is 16 amino acids. After removal of 3 bases from V and 4 bases from J, the junction contained 5 bases not matched to a gene. DNA of the CDR3: TGTGCCAGCAGCTACGGGACTAGCGGGAGAGGAGAGACCCAGTACTTC. Its translation: CASSYGTSGRGETQYF.

The chain has TRBV2 and TRBJ1-5; possibly TRBD1 for D (5 bases). This CDR3 is built from 13 residues. V lost 4 bases and J 4 bases, leaving 8 bases between the germline ends. CDR1 and CDR2 from the germline V gene are SNHLY and FYNNEI. CDR3 bases: TGTGCCAGCAGTGCCGGGACTAATCAGCCCCAGCATTTT. This codes for CASSAGTNQPQHF. The complete variable domain, with remaining parts taken from reference TRBV2 and TRBJ1-5, reads EPEVTQTPSHQVTQMGQEVILRCVPISNHLYFYWYRQILGQKVEFLVSFYNNEISEKSEIFDDQFSVERPDGSNFTLKIRSTKLEDSAMYFCASSAGTNQPQHFGDGTRLSIL.

This clone was observed a single time. The V gene is TRBV28, the J gene TRBJ2-7; 8 positions match TRBD2. The V and J ends lost 3 bases and 6 bases, in that order; junction bases with no gene match: 16. This CDR3 comprises 17 residues. Germline CDR1 MDHEN, CDR2 SYDVKM. The CDR3 here is CASSFLHLGLGALEQYF. The CDR3 DNA reads TGTGCCAGCAGTTTCCTTCATTTGGGACTAGGGGCGCTCGAGCAGTACTTC.

The chain combines TRBV5-1 with TRBJ1-1; D may be TRBD1 (5 bases). Germline assignment: CDR1 SGHRS and CDR2 YFSETQ. The V end was cut by 6 bases, the J end by 5 bases, with 8 bases between. The length of the CDR3 is 11 residues. The CDR3 reads CASNRGTEAFF. The CDR3, as DNA: TGCGCCAGCAACCGGGGGACTGAAGCTTTCTTT.